This is a list of T cell receptor beta chains from one sample in a study of T-cell memory formation after mild COVID-19. TCRdb re-called the 5' RACE reads with MiXCR, one entry per CDR3 protein. Altogether hundreds of thousands of distinct CDR3 sequences are present, around a sixth being singletons, with the ten largest covering 20% to 25%. The specimen was PBMCs or a T cell subset sorted from them (not recorded which). Receptors originate from a man aged 18-30 years who had mild COVID-19 (a few samples of this study predate the infection). Cell type and time point are not known. CDR3s include the opening cysteine and the closing phenylalanine or tryptophan. A D gene is named only where the DNA matches it firmly. Part of the rows lack a size; the others show once, few, many or a class for expanded clones.

clone size	V gene	J gene	D gene	CDR3 protein	CDR3 DNA
-	TRBV11-2	TRBJ2-3	TRBD1	CASSFQGAWSTDTQYF	TGTGCCAGCAGCTTTCAGGGGGCTTGGAGCACAGATACGCAGTATTTT
few	TRBV4-3	TRBJ2-2	-	CASSQLGAGELFF	TGCGCCAGCAGCCAACTCGGGGCCGGGGAGCTGTTTTTT
-	TRBV3-1	TRBJ2-7	-	CASSFNLLLEQYF	TGTGCCAGCAGCTTCAATTTGTTGCTCGAGCAGTACTTC
few	TRBV7-2	TRBJ2-7	TRBD1	CASSNRDRVTEQYF	TGTGCCAGCAGCAACCGGGACAGGGTTACCGAGCAGTACTTC
-	TRBV10-3	TRBJ2-1	TRBD2	CAISGLAGGPHEQFF	TGTGCCATCAGTGGACTAGCGGGGGGCCCTCATGAGCAGTTCTTC
-	TRBV19	TRBJ1-5	-	CASSIRPQHF	TGTGCCAGTAGTATACGGCCCCAGCATTTT
few	TRBV27	TRBJ1-2	-	CASSLWQGSGYTF	TGTGCCAGCAGTTTATGGCAGGGCAGTGGCTACACCTTC
-	TRBV12-3/TRBV12-4	TRBJ2-7	TRBD1	CASTKQGFGHEQYF	TGTGCCAGCACCAAACAGGGGTTTGGTCACGAGCAGTACTTC
few	TRBV7-9	TRBJ1-4	-	CASSTSALALFF	TGTGCCAGCAGCACTTCGGCACTCGCGCTGTTTTTT
few	TRBV4-1	TRBJ2-3	TRBD2	CASSQQRGAGDTQYF	TGCGCCAGCAGCCAACAGCGGGGGGCCGGGGATACGCAGTATTTT
-	TRBV4-3	TRBJ2-3	-	CASSRGGRRTDTQYF	TGCGCCAGCAGCCGGGGGGGGCGGCGCACAGATACGCAGTATTTT
many	TRBV5-5	TRBJ2-1	-	CASSLAPNNEQFF	TGTGCCAGCAGCTTGGCACCCAACAATGAGCAGTTCTTC
-	TRBV7-9	TRBJ2-3	-	CASSPAGGLGDTQYF	TGTGCCAGCAGCCCCGCCGGGGGGCTGGGAGATACGCAGTATTTT
few	TRBV10-3	TRBJ2-3	-	CAISESDRPDTQYF	TGTGCCATCAGTGAGTCTGATCGGCCAGATACGCAGTATTTT
few	TRBV28	TRBJ1-5	-	CASTESNQPQHF	TGTGCCAGCACCGAAAGCAATCAGCCCCAGCATTTT
few	TRBV20-1	TRBJ1-1	TRBD1	CSAREVDRRAFF	TGCAGTGCTAGAGAGGTGGACAGGCGGGCTTTCTTT
many	TRBV12-3/TRBV12-4	TRBJ1-2	TRBD1	CASSLQGAYSGYTF	TGTGCCAGCAGCCTACAGGGGGCTTATTCTGGCTACACCTTC
few	TRBV4-2	TRBJ2-1	TRBD2	CASSPAGGQDNEQFF	TGTGCCAGCAGTCCCGCGGGGGGGCAGGACAATGAGCAGTTCTTC
few	TRBV27	TRBJ2-3	-	CASSLAGLGSDTQYF	TGTGCCAGCAGTTTAGCGGGGCTAGGGTCAGATACGCAGTATTTT
few	TRBV11-2	TRBJ2-2	-	CASSFWAGSTTGELFF	TGTGCCAGCAGCTTCTGGGCAGGCTCAACCACCGGGGAGCTGTTTTTT
few	TRBV9	TRBJ2-3	-	CASSVGPITDTQYF	TGTGCCAGCAGCGTAGGACCTATCACAGATACGCAGTATTTT
-	TRBV9	TRBJ2-3	TRBD2	CASSARGDSTDTQYF	TGTGCCAGCAGCGCCCGGGGGGATAGCACAGATACGCAGTATTTT
many	TRBV7-6	TRBJ2-5	-	CASSLEEGETQYF	TGTGCCAGCAGCTTAGAGGAGGGGGAGACCCAGTACTTC
-	TRBV6-5	TRBJ2-1	-	CASKAEQFF	TGTGCCAGCAAGGCTGAGCAGTTCTTC
-	TRBV5-1	TRBJ1-5	-	CASSPQGSQPQHF	TGCGCCAGCAGCCCACAGGGCTCGCAGCCCCAGCATTTT
-	TRBV6-1	TRBJ2-3	-	CASSEGVGPGVTDTQYF	TGTGCCAGCAGTGAGGGTGTCGGGCCCGGGGTCACAGATACGCAGTATTTT
many	TRBV4-1	TRBJ2-5	TRBD2	CASSPQLPSGGKFQETQYF	TGCGCCAGCAGCCCCCAACTTCCTAGCGGGGGGAAATTCCAAGAGACCCAGTACTTC
-	TRBV28	TRBJ1-1	-	CASSLWGDRHTEAFF	TGTGCCAGCAGCTTATGGGGGGATCGTCACACTGAAGCTTTCTTT
-	TRBV20-1	TRBJ1-2	-	CSATTPTGKGYTF	TGCAGTGCGACGACCCCAACAGGGAAGGGCTACACCTTC
many	TRBV11-2	TRBJ2-3	TRBD2	CASSSLTSGGPTDTQYF	TGTGCCAGCAGCTCCCTAACTAGCGGGGGGCCCACAGATACGCAGTATTTT
few	TRBV7-8	TRBJ2-7	-	CASSLGLGGELGEQYF	TGTGCCAGCAGCTTAGGATTAGGAGGGGAACTCGGCGAGCAGTACTTC